This entry concerns a single T cell receptor beta chain. These data are taken from a study of blood T cell repertoires in COVID-19. Background on the study: Acute-phase and convalescent COVID-19 samples originated in the United States, Italy and Spain. PBMCs, B-cell-depleted T cells, or T cells were the source of the cDNA or gDNA that made up the material.

Source study methods: Amplification of reference gene primers was used by the study to estimate nucleated cell counts. Assay used: immunoSEQ multiplex PCR; TCRdb lists only in-frame clones, some missing. From that table come the V and J calls and clone size; the DNA was used to work out D and trimming. The sample carries about 220,000 clones, 75% to 90% recorded once. The CDR3 is 15 residues long. V was clipped by 2 bases and J by 2 bases, with 13 bases between them. The germline V gene has CDR1 SGDLS and CDR2 YYNGEE. The rearrangement links TRBV9 to TRBJ2-5, with a possible D match to TRBD2 (6 bases). This clonotype was obtained from a human donor in a cohort sampled during active COVID-19. Sequenced sample: peripheral blood. CDR3 sequence reads: CASSVAGGRQETQYF. DNA for the CDR3: TGTGCCAGCAGCGTGGCCGGGGGACGGCAAGAGACCCAGTACTTC. Full variable domain (outside the CDR3, taken from reference TRBV9 and TRBJ2-5): DSGVTQTPKHLITATGQRVTLRCSPRSGDLSVYWYQQSLDQGLQFLIQYYNGEERAKGNILERFSAQQFPDLHSELNLSSLELGDSALYFCASSVAGGRQETQYFGPGTRLLVL.